A selection of T cell receptor beta chains follows, all from one sample in a study of blood T cell repertoires in COVID-19. Clones were read by immunoSEQ multiplex PCR, and TCRdb kept only the in-frame ones, dropping some. The repertoire holds roughly 440,000 clones, with 70% to 90% as singletons. Material for sequencing was peripheral blood. These receptors were obtained from a woman aged 50 to 65 with COVID-19, enrolled during active disease. Both conserved end residues are part of each CDR3. Each record gives: J gene, V gene, D gene, clone size, CDR3 protein, CDR3 DNA. A D gene is named only where the DNA matches it firmly. Size is stated for part of the rows, as once, few or many counts, or as a class when the clone is expanded.

TRBJ1-6	TRBV28	.	.	CASSPPGPLHF	TGTGCCAGCAGTCCCCCGGGGCCCCTCCACTTT
TRBJ2-7	TRBV5-4	TRBD2	.	CASSFKRGVDHEQYF	TGTGCCAGCAGCTTCAAGCGGGGGGTCGATCACGAGCAGTACTTC
TRBJ1-4	TRBV5-6	TRBD1	.	CASSQLTGRGEKLFF	TGTGCCAGCAGCCAGCTGACAGGGCGGGGAGAAAAACTGTTTTTT
TRBJ1-1	TRBV19	TRBD1	few	CASRFSGTGAATEAFF	TGTGCCAGTAGATTTAGTGGGACAGGCGCGGCCACTGAAGCTTTCTTT
TRBJ2-3	TRBV7-9	.	.	CASSFGGETDTQYF	TGTGCCAGCAGCTTCGGGGGTGAGACAGATACGCAGTATTTT
TRBJ1-5	TRBV7-6	TRBD1	.	CASSLGPRGRSNQPQHF	TGTGCCAGCAGCTTAGGCCCCAGGGGGCGAAGCAATCAGCCCCAGCATTTT
TRBJ1-2	TRBV5-4	.	.	CASGKAGSSQYYGYTF	TGTGCCAGCGGAAAGGCAGGGTCTTCGCAATACTATGGCTACACCTTC
TRBJ2-3	TRBV30	.	.	CAWSSGTHRDTQYF	TGTGCCTGGTCATCCGGGACTCACAGAGATACGCAGTATTTT
TRBJ2-7	TRBV11-3	.	once	CASSLGGQTYEQYF	TGTGCCAGCAGCTTAGGCGGGCAGACTTACGAGCAGTACTTC
TRBJ1-1	TRBV28	.	.	CASDKRNTEAFF	TGTGCCAGCGACAAACGGAACACTGAAGCTTTCTTT
TRBJ2-7	TRBV28	TRBD1	.	CASRRTGLGYEQYF	TGTGCCAGCAGACGGACAGGGTTAGGTTACGAGCAGTACTTC
TRBJ1-1	TRBV5-1	.	.	CASSLFSGNTEAFF	TGCGCCAGCAGCTTGTTTTCAGGGAACACTGAAGCTTTCTTT
TRBJ2-7	TRBV7-8	.	once	CASSLGERGFRSYEQYF	TGTGCCAGCAGCTTAGGGGAGAGGGGGTTTAGATCCTACGAGCAGTACTTC
TRBJ1-2	TRBV28	.	.	CASSFGPATSGYTF	TGTGCCAGCAGTTTTGGGCCCGCTACGAGTGGCTACACCTTC
TRBJ1-2	TRBV19	TRBD1	.	CASSKAGTGTYGYTF	TGTGCCAGTAGTAAAGCCGGGACAGGGACCTATGGCTACACCTTC
TRBJ2-7	TRBV30	TRBD2	.	CAWSWTSGGYEQYF	TGTGCCTGGAGTTGGACTAGCGGAGGCTACGAGCAGTACTTC
TRBJ1-2	TRBV12-5	.	.	CASGLGTYEGGYTF	TGTGCTAGTGGTTTGGGTACCTATGAGGGCGGCTACACCTTC
TRBJ2-1	TRBV6-2/TRBV6-3	TRBD2	.	CASSNLAGGKGEQFF	TGTGCCAGCAGCAATCTAGCGGGGGGCAAGGGTGAGCAGTTCTTC
TRBJ1-4	TRBV2	TRBD1	.	CASSGQVANEKLFF	TGTGCCAGCAGCGGACAGGTGGCGAATGAAAAACTGTTTTTT
TRBJ2-5	TRBV9	.	.	CASSVGGLETQYF	TGTGCCAGCAGCGTAGGAGGGTTGGAGACCCAGTACTTC
TRBJ2-3	TRBV5-1	TRBD1	.	CASSLGTAGGTDTQYF	TGCGCCAGCAGCCTGGGGACAGCCGGGGGCACAGATACGCAGTATTTT
TRBJ2-7	TRBV6-5	.	.	CASERDNSYEQYF	TGTGCCAGCGAAAGGGACAACTCCTACGAGCAGTACTTC
TRBJ1-6	TRBV19	.	.	CASSIVGGPNSPLHF	TGTGCCAGTAGTATAGTAGGGGGACCGAATTCACCCCTCCACTTT
TRBJ1-2	TRBV7-2	.	.	CASSPGTFQWDYGYTF	TGTGCCAGCAGCCCCGGGACTTTCCAATGGGACTATGGCTACACCTTC
TRBJ2-2	TRBV24-1	.	.	CATTDRTGELFF	TGTGCCACCACAGACAGAACCGGGGAGCTGTTTTTT
TRBJ2-2	TRBV27	TRBD2	.	CASSLGGLAGGSGELFF	TGTGCCAGCAGTTTGGGCGGACTAGCGGGGGGGTCCGGGGAGCTGTTTTTT
TRBJ1-2	TRBV2	.	.	CASSERGRYGYTF	TGTGCCAGCAGTGAAAGGGGAAGGTATGGCTACACCTTC
TRBJ2-7	TRBV27	.	.	CASSGLTFREQYF	TGTGCCAGCAGTGGACTAACTTTCCGCGAGCAGTACTTC
TRBJ2-6	TRBV6-6	.	.	CASSQLTPSGANVLTF	TGTGCCAGCAGTCAACTTACCCCCTCTGGGGCCAACGTCCTGACTTTC
TRBJ2-7	TRBV5-4	TRBD1	once	CASSRDSYYEQYF	TGTGCCAGCAGTCGGGACAGCTACTACGAGCAGTACTTC
TRBJ1-2	TRBV15	.	few	CATSRARTNYGYTF	TGTGCCACCAGCAGAGCTAGAACTAACTATGGCTACACCTTC
TRBJ1-3	TRBV10-1	.	.	CASSPTGPSGNTIYF	TGCGCCAGCAGCCCGACAGGACCTTCTGGAAACACCATATATTTT
TRBJ2-7	TRBV28	.	.	CASEGGPTYEQYF	TGTGCCTCGGAGGGGGGGCCCACCTACGAGCAGTACTTC
TRBJ1-5	TRBV7-8	TRBD1	once	CASSLGDYRGEPQHF	TGTGCCAGCAGCTTAGGTGACTACAGGGGAGAACCCCAGCATTTT
TRBJ2-7	TRBV3-1/TRBV3-2	TRBD2	.	CASSLLAGVRGEQYF	TGTGCCAGCAGCCTGCTAGCGGGGGTCCGGGGCGAGCAGTACTTC
TRBJ1-1	TRBV5-1	TRBD1	.	CASSPGQGALSTEAFF	TGCGCCAGCAGCCCCGGACAGGGGGCCTTGAGCACTGAAGCTTTCTTT
TRBJ2-2	TRBV4-1	TRBD2	.	CASSQEASGGRNTGELFF	TGCGCCAGCAGCCAAGAGGCTAGCGGGGGGCGGAACACCGGGGAGCTGTTTTTT
TRBJ2-1	TRBV5-6	TRBD2	once	CASSLEWAGEGNNEQFF	TGTGCCAGCAGCTTGGAGTGGGCGGGGGAAGGCAACAATGAGCAGTTCTTC
TRBJ1-2	TRBV30	TRBD1	.	CAWISDRAKGGYTF	TGTGCCTGGATTTCGGACAGGGCGAAGGGGGGCTACACCTTC
TRBJ2-1	TRBV5-5	.	few	CASQGLSYNEQFF	TGTGCCAGTCAAGGACTTTCCTACAATGAGCAGTTCTTC
TRBJ2-5	TRBV6-1	.	.	CASSDNRVQNQETQYF	TGTGCCAGCAGTGACAACCGGGTGCAGAACCAAGAGACCCAGTACTTC
TRBJ1-1	TRBV7-9	.	.	CASSFGDTEAFF	TGTGCCAGCAGCTTTGGAGACACTGAAGCTTTCTTT
TRBJ2-1	TRBV6-4	TRBD1	few	CASTDVPGQGMDEQFF	TGTGCCAGCACCGACGTACCGGGACAGGGGATGGATGAGCAGTTCTTC
TRBJ1-2	TRBV27	.	.	CASRPDRGAYGYTF	TGTGCCAGCAGACCCGACAGAGGAGCCTATGGCTACACCTTC
TRBJ1-5	TRBV10-2	TRBD1	few	CASSTQGGQPQHF	TGCGCCAGCAGTACCCAGGGGGGCCAGCCCCAGCATTTT
TRBJ2-4	TRBV6-6	.	.	CASTLSGDTKNIQYF	TGTGCCAGCACCCTCTCCGGGGACACCAAAAACATTCAGTACTTC
TRBJ2-7	TRBV6-5	.	.	CASRETAGNEQYF	TGTGCCAGCAGAGAGACAGCAGGTAACGAGCAGTACTTC
TRBJ2-7	TRBV27	.	.	CASSLRAGPEQYF	TGTGCCAGCAGTTTAAGGGCAGGGCCCGAGCAGTACTTC
TRBJ1-3	TRBV30	TRBD1	.	CACTSGTGVSGNTIYF	TGTGCCTGCACGTCCGGGACAGGGGTTTCCGGAAACACCATATATTTT
TRBJ1-2	TRBV11-2	TRBD1	.	CASSENRGANYGYTF	TGTGCCAGCAGCGAAAACAGGGGGGCGAACTATGGCTACACCTTC
TRBJ1-2	TRBV25-1	.	.	CASSNTGFKGYTF	TGTGCCAGCAGTAACACAGGTTTTAAGGGCTACACCTTC
TRBJ2-1	TRBV14	.	.	CASSPLAVLYNEQFF	TGTGCCAGCAGCCCTTTGGCGGTCCTGTACAATGAGCAGTTCTTC
TRBJ1-5	TRBV9	.	once	CASSGGRRDQPQHF	TGTGCCAGCAGCGGCGGGAGAAGGGATCAGCCCCAGCATTTT
TRBJ2-3	TRBV5-6	.	.	CASSLVASGTDTQYF	TGTGCCAGCAGCTTGGTTGCTAGCGGCACAGATACGCAGTATTTT
TRBJ2-2	TRBV4-2	TRBD2	once	CASSQDGPRPGLAGLDTGELFF	TGTGCCAGCAGCCAAGATGGGCCGCGGCCGGGACTAGCGGGGTTGGACACCGGGGAGCTGTTTTTT
TRBJ2-1	TRBV9	TRBD2	few	CASSAGFTSGAYNEQFF	TGTGCCAGCAGCGCGGGATTTACTAGCGGGGCCTACAATGAGCAGTTCTTC